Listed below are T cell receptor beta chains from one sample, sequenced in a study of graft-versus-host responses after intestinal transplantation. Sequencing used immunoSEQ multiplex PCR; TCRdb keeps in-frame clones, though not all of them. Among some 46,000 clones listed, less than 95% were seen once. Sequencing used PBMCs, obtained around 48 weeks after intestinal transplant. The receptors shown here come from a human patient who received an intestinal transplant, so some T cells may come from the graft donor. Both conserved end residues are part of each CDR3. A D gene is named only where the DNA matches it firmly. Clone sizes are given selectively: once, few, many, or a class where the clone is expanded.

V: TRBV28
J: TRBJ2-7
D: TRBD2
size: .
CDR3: CASSSATSGRTPYEQYF
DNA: TGTGCCAGCAGTTCCGCCACTAGCGGGAGGACCCCCTACGAGCAGTACTTC

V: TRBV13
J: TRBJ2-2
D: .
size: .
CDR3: CASSAISNTGELFF
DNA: TGTGCCAGCAGCGCGATTTCGAACACCGGGGAGCTGTTTTTT

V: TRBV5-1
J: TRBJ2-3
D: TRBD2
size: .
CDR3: CASSSTGGRGTDTQYF
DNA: TGCGCCAGCAGCTCCACGGGGGGGCGCGGCACAGATACGCAGTATTTT

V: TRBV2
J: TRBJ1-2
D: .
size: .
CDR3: CASLGNLGNYGYTF
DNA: TGTGCCAGCTTGGGGAACCTGGGGAACTATGGCTACACCTTC

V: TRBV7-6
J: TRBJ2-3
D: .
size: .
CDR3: CASSLLRGGTDTQYF
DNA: TGTGCCAGCAGCTTATTACGCGGTGGCACAGATACGCAGTATTTT

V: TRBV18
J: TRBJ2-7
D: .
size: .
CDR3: CASSPEPTTYEQYF
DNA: TGTGCCAGCTCACCCGAGCCGACAACCTACGAGCAGTACTTC

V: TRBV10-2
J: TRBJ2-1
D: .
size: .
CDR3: CASSEIGGLDNEQFF
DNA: TGCGCCAGCAGTGAAATAGGGGGGCTCGACAATGAGCAGTTCTTC

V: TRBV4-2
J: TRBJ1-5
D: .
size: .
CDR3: CASSQEGDQHF
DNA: TGTGCCAGCAGCCAAGAAGGGGATCAGCATTTT

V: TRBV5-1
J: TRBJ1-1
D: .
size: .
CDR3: CASSHQGSSRMNTEAFF
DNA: TGCGCCAGCAGTCATCAGGGGTCCAGCCGAATGAACACTGAAGCTTTCTTT

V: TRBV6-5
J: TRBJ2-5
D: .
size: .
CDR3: CASSWVEEETQYF
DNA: TGTGCCAGCAGTTGGGTGGAGGAGGAGACCCAGTACTTC

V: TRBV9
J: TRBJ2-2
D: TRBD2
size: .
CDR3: CASSATTSRAGAGELFF
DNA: TGTGCCAGCAGCGCGACGACCTCTAGGGCGGGGGCCGGGGAGCTGTTTTTT

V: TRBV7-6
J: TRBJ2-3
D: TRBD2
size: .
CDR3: CASSPASGGASNTQYF
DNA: TGTGCCAGCAGCCCCGCGAGCGGGGGGGCATCAAATACGCAGTATTTT

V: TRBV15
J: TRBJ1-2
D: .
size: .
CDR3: CATRNGGERGRQGYGYTF
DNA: TGTGCCACCCGGAACGGGGGTGAGAGAGGGAGACAAGGCTATGGCTACACCTTC

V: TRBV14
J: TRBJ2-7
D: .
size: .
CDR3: CASSRGSVGRSEQYF
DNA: TGTGCCAGCAGCCGGGGCTCTGTTGGTAGGAGCGAGCAGTACTTC

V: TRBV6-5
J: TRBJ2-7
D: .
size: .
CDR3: CAGFQWSRSSYEQYF
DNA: TGTGCCGGATTCCAGTGGTCGCGATCCTCCTACGAGCAGTACTTC

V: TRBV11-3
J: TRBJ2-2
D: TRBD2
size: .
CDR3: CASSLVRAGGDTGELFF
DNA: TGTGCCAGCAGCTTAGTACGGGCGGGGGGGGACACCGGGGAGCTGTTTTTT

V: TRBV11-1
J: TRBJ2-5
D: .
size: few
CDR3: CASSSHSRSEETQYF
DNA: TGTGCCAGCAGCTCCCATAGCAGGTCGGAAGAGACCCAGTACTTC

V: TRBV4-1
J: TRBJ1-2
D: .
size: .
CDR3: CASSQGEDSHYGYTF
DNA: TGCGCCAGCAGCCAAGGAGAGGACAGCCACTATGGCTACACCTTC

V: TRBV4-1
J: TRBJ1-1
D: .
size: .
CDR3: CASSQGSTGMRMNTEAFF
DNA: TGCGCCAGCAGCCAAGGAAGTACAGGGATGAGGATGAACACTGAAGCTTTCTTT

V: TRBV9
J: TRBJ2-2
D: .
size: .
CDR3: CASSVGRVYTGELFF
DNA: TGTGCCAGCAGCGTAGGAAGGGTATACACCGGGGAGCTGTTTTTT

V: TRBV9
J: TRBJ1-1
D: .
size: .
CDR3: CASSLKPGRMNTEAFF
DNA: TGTGCCAGCAGCCTGAAGCCGGGACGGATGAACACTGAAGCTTTCTTT

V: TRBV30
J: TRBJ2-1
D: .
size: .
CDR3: CAWTSSWSQPGLF
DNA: TGTGCCTGGACGTCAAGCTGGAGCCAACCTGGGCTCTTC

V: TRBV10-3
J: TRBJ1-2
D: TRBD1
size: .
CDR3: CAISERTGNGYTF
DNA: TGTGCCATCAGTGAGCGGACAGGGAACGGCTACACCTTC

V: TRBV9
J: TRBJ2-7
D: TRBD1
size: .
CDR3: CASSVGTGAYEQYF
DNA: TGTGCCAGCAGCGTAGGGACAGGTGCTTACGAGCAGTACTTC

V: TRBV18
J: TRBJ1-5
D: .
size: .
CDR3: CASSLQGQANQPQHF
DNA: TGTGCCAGCTCACTCCAGGGGCAGGCCAATCAGCCCCAGCATTTT

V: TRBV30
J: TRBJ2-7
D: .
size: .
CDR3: CAWRRGVYEQYF
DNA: TGTGCCTGGAGGCGAGGGGTCTACGAGCAGTACTTC

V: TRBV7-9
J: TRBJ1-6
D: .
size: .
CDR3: CASSLTPRNSPLHF
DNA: TGTGCCAGCAGCTTAACACCACGCAATTCACCCCTCCACTTT

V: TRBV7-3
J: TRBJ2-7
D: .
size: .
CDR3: CASSLVRSREQYF
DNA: TGTGCCAGCAGCTTAGTCCGGTCGAGGGAGCAGTACTTC

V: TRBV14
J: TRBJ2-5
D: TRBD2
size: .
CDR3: CASSQRAGVETQYF
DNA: TGTGCCAGCAGCCAACGAGCGGGGGTAGAGACCCAGTACTTC

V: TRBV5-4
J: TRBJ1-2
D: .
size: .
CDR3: CASWSLIPGKTYGYTF
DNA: TGTGCCAGCTGGAGCCTCATACCAGGAAAGACCTATGGCTACACCTTC

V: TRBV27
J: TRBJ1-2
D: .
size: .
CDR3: CASSATGGYGYTF
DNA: TGTGCCAGCAGTGCGACAGGCGGCTATGGCTACACCTTC